These 12 T cell receptor beta chains share one sample of origin, sequenced in a study of post-analysis software for immune sequencing data. Findings of the study overall: The study found TRBV5-6, TRBV5-1 and TRBV20-1 among five TRBV segments more frequent in patients than controls.

The antigens these receptors bind are not known. Unique molecular identifiers had been added to the TCR beta cDNA libraries. TCRdb re-called the PCR reads with MiXCR, one entry per CDR3 protein. In the table there are around 400,000 distinct CDR3 sequences, less than 40% of which are singletons. Material: blood. The receptors stem from a girl aged 5-17 years with multiple sclerosis.

The chain uses TRBV12-3 or TRBV12-4 and TRBJ2-5, with no clear D. Trimming cost V 5 bases and J 7 bases, with 11 bases left between them. The CDR3 loop spans 12 amino acids. The CDR3 nucleotides read TGTGCCAGCAGTACCATGCTGGGGACCCAGTACTTC. It yields the protein CASSTMLGTQYF.

The table lists this clonotype with a few counts. The chain couples TRBV7-6 to TRBJ1-4; D call uncertain. V lost 1 base and J 8 bases, leaving 17 bases between the germline ends. There are 16 residues in the CDR3. Germline V gene data show CDR1 as SGHVS and CDR2 as FNYEAQ. The DNA for the CDR3 is TGTGCCAGCAGCTTAGGGGTCCAACGGCCGCCCGAAAAACTGTTTTTT. This encodes CASSLGVQRPPEKLFF.

V gene TRBV7-9 combines with J gene TRBJ2-1; no reliable D call. The CDR3 totals 14 residues. The V gene's germline CDR1 is SEHNR and CDR2 FQNEAQ (reference sequence). Trimming pared 1 base from V and 5 bases from J, leaving 9 bases between. CDR3 bases: TGTGCCAGCAGCTTAGGGGCCCACCACAATGAGCAGTTCTTC. Translation gives CASSLGAHHNEQFF.

In this sample, this clonotype turned up a few times. V and J are TRBV2 and TRBJ2-7; TRBD1 agrees at 9 bases. Unmatched junction bases numbered 11, after V lost 6 bases and J lost 5 bases. CDR1 is SNHLY and CDR2 is FYNNEI in the germline V gene. CDR3 size: 15 residues. This CDR3 is CASSGAGQGPHEQYF. CDR3 coding DNA: TGTGCCAGCAGCGGGGCGGGACAGGGTCCCCACGAGCAGTACTTC.

This clonotype was recorded a few times. The V gene is TRBV12-5, the J gene TRBJ1-6; 7 bases map to TRBD1. The CDR3 length is 16 residues. V was pared by 6 bases and J by 7 bases, with 12 bases of the junction left unmatched. Germline V gene sequence: CDR1 LGHNT, CDR2 FRNRAP. CDR3 nucleotide sequence: TGTGCTAGTGGATCGCCTCCGGACAGGAGCAATTCACCCCTCCACTTT. It codes for CASGSPPDRSNSPLHF.

This clonotype was counted only a few times. The gene calls are TRBV4-1 and TRBJ2-7; D unresolved. V lost 0 bases and J 2 bases, leaving 8 bases between the germline ends. CDR3 length equals 14 residues. Germline loops: CDR1 MGHRA, CDR2 YSYEKL. The CDR3 nucleotides read TGCGCCAGCAGCCAAGATCAGGATGCCTACGAGCAGTACTTC. Translating it yields CASSQDQDAYEQYF.

V and J are TRBV20-1 and TRBJ2-1; D unresolved. Trimming cost V 0 bases and J 11 bases, with 8 bases left between them. Germline V CDR1 and CDR2: DFQATT, SNEGSKA (reference sequence). The CDR3 covers 11 residues. CDR3 DNA: TGCAGTGCTAGAGATAGTGGGCAGCAGTTCTTC. Encoded protein: CSARDSGQQFF.

This clonotype appeared a few times. J is TRBJ2-7 and V is TRBV5-1; perhaps TRBD2 as D (7 bases). V dropped 5 bases and J dropped 4 bases, with 19 bases sitting between them. The CDR3 loop spans 15 amino acids. CDR1 and CDR2 from the germline V gene are SGHRS and YFSETQ. CDR3 residues: CASSPLGGAVYEQYF. In DNA form, the CDR3 reads TGCGCCAGCAGTCCGCTTGGGGGGGCAGTATACGAGCAGTACTTC.

The V gene is TRBV4-2, the J gene TRBJ2-3; D gene ambiguous. The CDR3 loop spans 13 amino acids. Germline loops: CDR1 LGHNA, CDR2 YNFKEQ. Between the trimmed V and J ends, which lost 4 bases and 2 bases, there was a span of 7 bases. CDR3: CASSRALTDTQYF. The CDR3, as DNA: TGTGCCAGCAGCCGGGCCCTCACAGATACGCAGTATTTT.

This clonotype showed up just a few times. The chain combines TRBV5-1 with TRBJ2-1; TRBD1 aligns across 9 bases. With V trimmed by 7 bases and J by 4 bases, 9 bases remained unmatched. This CDR3 contains 15 residues. Germline lookup yields CDR1 SGHRS and CDR2 YFSETQ. Written as DNA, the CDR3 is TGCGCCAGCGGCCTCGGGACAGGGACTTACAATGAGCAGTTCTTC. Its protein is CASGLGTGTYNEQFF. Together with reference TRBV5-1 and TRBJ2-1, the CDR3 gives the full variable domain: KAGVTQTPRYLIKTRGQQVTLSCSPISGHRSVSWYQQTPGQGLQFLFEYFSETQRNKGNFPGRFSGRQFSNSRSEMNVSTLELGDSALYLCASGLGTGTYNEQFFGPGTRLTVL.

This clonotype was detected only a few times. The chain is built from TRBV7-3 and TRBJ2-7; no clear D gene. The V end lost 2 bases, the J end lost 0 bases, and 11 bases lay between the germline ends. The CDR3 extends over 15 amino acids. The V gene's germline CDR1 is SGHTA and CDR2 FQGTGA. The CDR3 sequence is CASSLGSLTSYEQYF. The CDR3 nucleotides are TGTGCCAGCAGCTTAGGATCACTTACCTCCTACGAGCAGTACTTC.

The chain is built from TRBV5-4 and TRBJ1-1; no clear D gene. The CDR3 has 13 residues. V was pared by 0 bases and J by 6 bases, with 9 bases between. Germline CDR1 is SGHNT and CDR2 is YYREEE (reference sequence). CDR3 sequence reads: CASSLETVSEAFF. In nucleotides, the CDR3 is TGTGCCAGCAGCTTGGAAACAGTTTCTGAAGCTTTCTTT.